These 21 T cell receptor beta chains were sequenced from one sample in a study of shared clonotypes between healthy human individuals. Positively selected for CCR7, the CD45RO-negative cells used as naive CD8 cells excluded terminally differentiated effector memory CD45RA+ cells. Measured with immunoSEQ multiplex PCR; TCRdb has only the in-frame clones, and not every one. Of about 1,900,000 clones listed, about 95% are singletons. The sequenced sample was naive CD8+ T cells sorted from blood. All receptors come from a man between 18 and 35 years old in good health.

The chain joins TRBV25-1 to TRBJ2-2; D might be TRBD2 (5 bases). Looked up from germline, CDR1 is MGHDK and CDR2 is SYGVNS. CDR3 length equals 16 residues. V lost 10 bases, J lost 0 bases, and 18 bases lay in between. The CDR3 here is CATSISRVANTGELFF. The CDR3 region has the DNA TGTGCCACCAGCATTTCGAGGGTGGCGAACACCGGGGAGCTGTTTTTT.

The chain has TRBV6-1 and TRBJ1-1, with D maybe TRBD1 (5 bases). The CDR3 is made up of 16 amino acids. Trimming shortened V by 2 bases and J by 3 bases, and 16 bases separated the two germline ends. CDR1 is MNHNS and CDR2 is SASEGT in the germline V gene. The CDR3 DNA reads TGTGCCAGCAGTGAACCCGCGGGGCTATTCGACACTGAAGCTTTCTTT. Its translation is CASSEPAGLFDTEAFF.

The CDR3 is CASSQEGTSHYEQYF. DNA of the CDR3: TGCGCCAGCAGCCAAGAGGGGACATCTCACTACGAGCAGTACTTC. This sequence joins TRBV4-1 and TRBJ2-7, with a weak D call TRBD1 (6 bases). The CDR3 totals 15 residues. Germline V gene sequence: CDR1 MGHRA, CDR2 YSYEKL. Trimming cost V 0 bases and J 3 bases, with 12 bases left between them.

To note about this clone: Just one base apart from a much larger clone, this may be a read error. The CDR3 is CASSLEGENTEAFF. In nucleotides, the CDR3 is TGTGCCAGCAGCTTAGAGGGGGAGAACACTGAAGCTTTCTTT. The chain links TRBV7-8 to TRBJ1-1; tentative D call: TRBD1 (6 bases). CDR1 and CDR2 (germline): SGHVS, FQNEAQ. V dropped 1 base and J dropped 1 base, with 7 bases sitting between them. The CDR3 covers 14 residues.

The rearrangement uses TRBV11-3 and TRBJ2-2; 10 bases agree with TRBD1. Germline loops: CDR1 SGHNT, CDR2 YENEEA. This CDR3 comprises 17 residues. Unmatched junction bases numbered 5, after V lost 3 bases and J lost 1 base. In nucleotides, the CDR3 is TGTGCCAGCAGCTTGAGGACAGGGGGAAGGAACACCGGGGAGCTGTTTTTT. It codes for CASSLRTGGRNTGELFF.

This chain's CDR3 is CAWAGTPLYNEQFF. The CDR3, as DNA: TGTGCCTGGGCCGGGACACCCCTCTACAATGAGCAGTTCTTC. The chain employs TRBV30 and TRBJ2-1; D might be TRBD1 (6 bases). The germline CDR1 and CDR2 sequences are GTSNPN and SVGIG (reference sequence). The CDR3 covers 14 residues. Trimming shortened V by 5 bases and J by 3 bases, and 14 bases separated the two germline ends.

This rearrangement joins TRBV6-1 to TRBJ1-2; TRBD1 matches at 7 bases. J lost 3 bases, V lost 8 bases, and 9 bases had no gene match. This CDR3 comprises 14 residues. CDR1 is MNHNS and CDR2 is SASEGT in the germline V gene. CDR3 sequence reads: CASEQGGPDYGYTF. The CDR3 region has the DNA TGTGCCAGCGAGCAGGGGGGCCCCGACTATGGCTACACCTTC.

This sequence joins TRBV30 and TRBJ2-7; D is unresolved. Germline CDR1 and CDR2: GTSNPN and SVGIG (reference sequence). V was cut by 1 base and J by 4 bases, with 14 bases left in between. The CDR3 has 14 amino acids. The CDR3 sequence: CAWSEAAGIYEQYF. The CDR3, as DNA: TGTGCCTGGAGTGAGGCGGCAGGTATATACGAGCAGTACTTC.

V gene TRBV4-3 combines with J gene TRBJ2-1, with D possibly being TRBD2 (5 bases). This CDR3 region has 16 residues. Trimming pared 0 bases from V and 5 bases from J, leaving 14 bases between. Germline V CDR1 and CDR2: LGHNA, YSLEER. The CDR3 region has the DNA TGCGCCAGCAGCCAAGATTGGCTAGCAGGAGACAATGAGCAGTTCTTC. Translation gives CASSQDWLAGDNEQFF.

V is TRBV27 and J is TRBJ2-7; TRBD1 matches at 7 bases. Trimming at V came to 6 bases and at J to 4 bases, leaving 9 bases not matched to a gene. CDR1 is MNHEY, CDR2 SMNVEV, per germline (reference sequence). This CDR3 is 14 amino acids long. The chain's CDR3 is CASSIQGSGYEQYF. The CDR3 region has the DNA TGTGCCAGCAGCATACAGGGGAGTGGTTACGAGCAGTACTTC.

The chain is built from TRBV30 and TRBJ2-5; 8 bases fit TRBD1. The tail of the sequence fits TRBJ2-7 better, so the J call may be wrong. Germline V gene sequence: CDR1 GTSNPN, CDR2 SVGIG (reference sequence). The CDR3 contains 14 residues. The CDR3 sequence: CAWSRDRGTYEQYF. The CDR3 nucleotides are TGTGCCTGGAGTCGCGACAGGGGAACCTACGAGCAGTACTTC.

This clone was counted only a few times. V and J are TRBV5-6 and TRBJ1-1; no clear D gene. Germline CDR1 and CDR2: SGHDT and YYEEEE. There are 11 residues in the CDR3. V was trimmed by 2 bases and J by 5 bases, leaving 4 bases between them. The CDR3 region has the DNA TGTGCCAGCAGCTTTCAGACTGAAGCTTTCTTT. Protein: CASSFQTEAFF. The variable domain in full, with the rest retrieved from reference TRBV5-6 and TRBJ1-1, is DAGVTQSPTHLIKTRGQQVTLRCSPKSGHDTVSWYQQALGQGPQFIFQYYEEEERQRGNFPDRFSGHQFPNYSSELNVNALLLGDSALYLCASSFQTEAFFGQGTRLTVV.

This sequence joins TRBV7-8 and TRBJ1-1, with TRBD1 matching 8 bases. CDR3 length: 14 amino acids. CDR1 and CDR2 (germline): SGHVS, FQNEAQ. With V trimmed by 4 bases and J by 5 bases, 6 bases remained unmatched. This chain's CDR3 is CASSSQGARTEAFF. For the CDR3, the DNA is TGTGCCAGCAGCTCCCAGGGGGCGAGGACTGAAGCTTTCTTT.

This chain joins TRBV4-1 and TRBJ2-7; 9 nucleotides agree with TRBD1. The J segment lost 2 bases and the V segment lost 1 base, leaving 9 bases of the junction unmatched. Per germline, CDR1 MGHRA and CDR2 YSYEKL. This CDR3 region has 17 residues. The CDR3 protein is CASSQGLLGQGTYEQYF. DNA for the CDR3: TGCGCCAGCAGCCAAGGATTATTGGGACAGGGTACCTACGAGCAGTACTTC.

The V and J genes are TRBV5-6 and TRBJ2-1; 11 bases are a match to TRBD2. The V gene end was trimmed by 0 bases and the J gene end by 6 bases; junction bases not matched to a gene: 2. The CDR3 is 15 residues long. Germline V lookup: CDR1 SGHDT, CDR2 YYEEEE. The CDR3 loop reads CASSLGLAGPNEQFF. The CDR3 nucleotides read TGTGCCAGCAGCTTGGGACTAGCGGGACCCAATGAGCAGTTCTTC.

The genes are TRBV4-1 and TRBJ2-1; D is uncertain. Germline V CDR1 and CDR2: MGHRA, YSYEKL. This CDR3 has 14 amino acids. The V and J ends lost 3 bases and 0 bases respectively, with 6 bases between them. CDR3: CASSQSSSYNEQFF. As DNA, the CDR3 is TGCGCCAGCAGCCAGTCCAGCTCCTACAATGAGCAGTTCTTC.

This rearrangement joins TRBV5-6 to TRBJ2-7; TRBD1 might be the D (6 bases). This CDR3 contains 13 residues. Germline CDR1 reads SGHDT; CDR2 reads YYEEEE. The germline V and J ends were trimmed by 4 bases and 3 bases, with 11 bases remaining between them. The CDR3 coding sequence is TGTGCCAGCAGCCGGGACATGAGCTACGAGCAGTACTTC. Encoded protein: CASSRDMSYEQYF.

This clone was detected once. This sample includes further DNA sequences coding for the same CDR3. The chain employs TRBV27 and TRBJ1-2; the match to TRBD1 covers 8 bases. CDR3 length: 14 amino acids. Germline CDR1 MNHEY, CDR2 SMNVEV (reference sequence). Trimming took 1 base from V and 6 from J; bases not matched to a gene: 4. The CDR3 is CASSLLQGADGYTF. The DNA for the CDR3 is TGTGCCAGCAGTTTATTGCAGGGGGCGGATGGCTACACCTTC.

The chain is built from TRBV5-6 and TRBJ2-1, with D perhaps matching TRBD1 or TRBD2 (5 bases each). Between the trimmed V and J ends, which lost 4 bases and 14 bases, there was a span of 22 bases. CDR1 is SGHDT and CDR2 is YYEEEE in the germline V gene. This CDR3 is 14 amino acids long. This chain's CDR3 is CASSLDGTAGKEFF. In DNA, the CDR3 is TGTGCCAGCAGCCTAGACGGGACCGCCGGTAAGGAGTTCTTC.

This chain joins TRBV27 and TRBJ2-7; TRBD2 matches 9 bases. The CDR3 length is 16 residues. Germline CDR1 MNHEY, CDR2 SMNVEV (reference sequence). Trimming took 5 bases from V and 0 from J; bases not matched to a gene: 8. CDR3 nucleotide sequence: TGTGCCAGCAGTCCCTCTAGCGGGGCCCTCTCCTACGAGCAGTACTTC. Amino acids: CASSPSSGALSYEQYF.

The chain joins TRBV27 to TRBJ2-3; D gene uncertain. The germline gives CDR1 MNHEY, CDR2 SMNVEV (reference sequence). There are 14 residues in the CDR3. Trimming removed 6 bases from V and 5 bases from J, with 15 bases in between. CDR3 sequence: CASRSPGSRDTQYF. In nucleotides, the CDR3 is TGTGCCAGCAGGTCCCCCGGGTCGCGAGATACGCAGTATTTT.